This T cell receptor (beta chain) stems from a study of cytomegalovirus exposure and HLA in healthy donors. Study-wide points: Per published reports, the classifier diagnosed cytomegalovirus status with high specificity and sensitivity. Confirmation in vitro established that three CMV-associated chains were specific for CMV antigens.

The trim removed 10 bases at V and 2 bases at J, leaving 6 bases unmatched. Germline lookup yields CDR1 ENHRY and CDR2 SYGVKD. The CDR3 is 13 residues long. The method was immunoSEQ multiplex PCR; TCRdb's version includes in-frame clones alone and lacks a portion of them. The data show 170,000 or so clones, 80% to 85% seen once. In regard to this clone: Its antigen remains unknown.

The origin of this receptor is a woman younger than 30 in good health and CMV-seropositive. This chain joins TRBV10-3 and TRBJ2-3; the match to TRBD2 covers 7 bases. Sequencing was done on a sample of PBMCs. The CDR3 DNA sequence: TGTGCCAGCGCGGGGGAACACACAGATACGCAGTATTTT. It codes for CASAGEHTDTQYF.